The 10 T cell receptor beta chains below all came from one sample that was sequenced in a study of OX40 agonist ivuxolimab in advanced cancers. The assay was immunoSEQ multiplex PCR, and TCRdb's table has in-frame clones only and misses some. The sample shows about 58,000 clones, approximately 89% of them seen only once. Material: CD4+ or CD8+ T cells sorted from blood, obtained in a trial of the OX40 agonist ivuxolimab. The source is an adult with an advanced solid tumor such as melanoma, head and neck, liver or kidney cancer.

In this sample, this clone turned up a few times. Written as DNA, the CDR3 is TGTGCCAGCTCCCCGGGTGGGACAGGGGAGACTGAAGCTTTCTTT. Translation: CASSPGGTGETEAFF. This sequence joins TRBV18 and TRBJ1-1; TRBD1 matches at 10 bases. The CDR3 has 15 residues. Germline V gene data show CDR1 as KGHSH and CDR2 as LQKENI. The ends lost 6 bases at V and 5 bases at J; junction bases unmatched: 9.

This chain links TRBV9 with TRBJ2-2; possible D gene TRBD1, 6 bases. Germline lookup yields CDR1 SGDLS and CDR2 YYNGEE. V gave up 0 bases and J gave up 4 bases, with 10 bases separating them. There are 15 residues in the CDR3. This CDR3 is CASSVAGTTTGELFF. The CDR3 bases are TGTGCCAGCAGCGTAGCCGGGACAACCACCGGGGAGCTGTTTTTT. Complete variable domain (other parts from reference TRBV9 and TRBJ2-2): DSGVTQTPKHLITATGQRVTLRCSPRSGDLSVYWYQQSLDQGLQFLIQYYNGEERAKGNILERFSAQQFPDLHSELNLSSLELGDSALYFCASSVAGTTTGELFFGEGSRLTVL.

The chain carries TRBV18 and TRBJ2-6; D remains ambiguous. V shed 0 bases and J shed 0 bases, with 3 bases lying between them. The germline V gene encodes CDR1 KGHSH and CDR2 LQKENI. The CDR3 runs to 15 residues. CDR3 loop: CASSPPNSGANVLTF. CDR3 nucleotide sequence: TGTGCCAGCTCACCACCGAACTCTGGGGCCAACGTCCTGACTTTC.

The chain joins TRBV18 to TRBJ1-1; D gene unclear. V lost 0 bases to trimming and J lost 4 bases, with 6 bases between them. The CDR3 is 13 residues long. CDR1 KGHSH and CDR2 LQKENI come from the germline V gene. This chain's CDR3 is CASSPPGPTEAFF. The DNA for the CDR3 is TGTGCCAGCTCACCACCTGGCCCCACTGAAGCTTTCTTT. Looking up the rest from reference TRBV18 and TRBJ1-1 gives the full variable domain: NAGVMQNPRHLVRRRGQEARLRCSPMKGHSHVYWYRQLPEEGLKFMVYLQKENIIDESGMPKERFSAEFPKEGPSILRIQQVVRGDSAAYFCASSPPGPTEAFFGQGTRLTVV.

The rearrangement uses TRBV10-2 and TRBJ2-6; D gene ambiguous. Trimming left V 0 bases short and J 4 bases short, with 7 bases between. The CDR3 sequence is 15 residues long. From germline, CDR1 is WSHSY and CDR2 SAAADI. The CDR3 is CASSESGAGANVLTF. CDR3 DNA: TGCGCCAGCAGTGAGTCGGGCGCGGGGGCCAACGTCCTGACTTTC.

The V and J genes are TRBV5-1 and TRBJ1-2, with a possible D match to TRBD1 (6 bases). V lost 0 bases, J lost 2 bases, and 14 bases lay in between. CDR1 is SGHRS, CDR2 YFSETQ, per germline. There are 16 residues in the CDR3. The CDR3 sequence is CASSLALDSLNYGYTF. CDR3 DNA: TGCGCCAGCAGCTTGGCCTTGGACAGTCTAAACTATGGCTACACCTTC.

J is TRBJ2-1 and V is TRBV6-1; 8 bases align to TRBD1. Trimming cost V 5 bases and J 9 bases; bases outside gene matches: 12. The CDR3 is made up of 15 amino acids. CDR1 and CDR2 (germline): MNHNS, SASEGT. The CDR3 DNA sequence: TGTGCCAGCAGTCCCGGACAGGGAAGCGACGTTGAGCAGTTCTTC. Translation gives CASSPGQGSDVEQFF.

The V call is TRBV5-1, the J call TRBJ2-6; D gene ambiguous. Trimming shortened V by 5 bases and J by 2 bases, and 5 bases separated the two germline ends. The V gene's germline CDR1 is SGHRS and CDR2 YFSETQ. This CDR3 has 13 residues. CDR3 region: CASRSAGANVLTF. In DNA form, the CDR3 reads TGCGCCAGCAGAAGTGCTGGGGCCAACGTCCTGACTTTC.

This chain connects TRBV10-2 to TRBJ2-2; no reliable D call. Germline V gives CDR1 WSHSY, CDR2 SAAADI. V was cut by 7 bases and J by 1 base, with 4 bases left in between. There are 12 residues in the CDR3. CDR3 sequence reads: CASTENTGELFF. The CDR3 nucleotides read TGCGCCAGCACCGAGAACACCGGGGAGCTGTTTTTT.

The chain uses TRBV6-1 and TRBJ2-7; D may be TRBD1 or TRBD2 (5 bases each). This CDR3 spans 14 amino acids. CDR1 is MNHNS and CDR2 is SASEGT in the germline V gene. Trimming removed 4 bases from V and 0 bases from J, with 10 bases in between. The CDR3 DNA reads TGTGCCAGCAGTGCGGGGCAGTTCTCCTACGAGCAGTACTTC. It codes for CASSAGQFSYEQYF.